This is a list of T cell receptor beta chains from one sample in a study of beta chain features in type 1 diabetes. Some clones are missing from TCRdb's copy, which holds only in-frame ones; the method was immunoSEQ multiplex PCR. The repertoire holds hundreds of thousands of clones, with over 12% as singletons. Sequencing was done on a sample of naive CD4+ T cells from blood. These receptors all come from a man aged 18 to 29 with type 1 diabetes. Each CDR3 is given with its conserved first and last residue. Fields, in order: V gene, D gene, clone size, J gene, CDR3 DNA, CDR3 protein. D genes are given only for firm matches. Clone sizes are given selectively: once, few, many, or a class where the clone is expanded.

TRBV7-2	-	few	TRBJ1-5	TGTGCCAGCAGCCCCGGCCGGGCGGTTCAGCATTTT	CASSPGRAVQHF
TRBV28	TRBD1	-	TRBJ2-5	TGTGCCTCTGTTGACAGGGCGTCCGGGACCCAGTACTTC	CASVDRASGTQYF
TRBV28	-	few	TRBJ2-1	TGTGCCAGCAGTTTATATGGTCCCAGGGGTAAAAATGAGCAGTTCTTC	CASSLYGPRGKNEQFF
TRBV5-4	TRBD1	-	TRBJ2-5	TGTGCCAGCAGCTTGGCGGGACAGGAAGAGACCCAGTACTTC	CASSLAGQEETQYF
TRBV5-1	-	-	TRBJ2-5	TGCGCCAGCAGCTTGACGTATGGAAGCCGGGAGACCCAGTACTTC	CASSLTYGSRETQYF
TRBV30	-	-	TRBJ1-1	TGTGCCTGGAGGCCCTCCCTGAACAGTGAAGCTTTCTTT	CAWRPSLNSEAFF
TRBV5-1	-	-	TRBJ2-1	TGCGCCAGCAGCTTGGGAGGCAATGAGCAGTTCTTC	CASSLGGNEQFF
TRBV30	-	-	TRBJ1-5	TGTGCCTGGAGTCATGGGCAGCCCCAGCATTTT	CAWSHGQPQHF
TRBV28	-	few	TRBJ2-1	TGTGCCAGCAGTTTAAGTCAGGGGTACAATGAGCAGTTCTTC	CASSLSQGYNEQFF
TRBV30	-	-	TRBJ1-2	TGTGCCTGGAGTACGATCCAGGGGTGGCACTATGGCTACACCTTC	CAWSTIQGWHYGYTF
TRBV4-3	-	-	TRBJ2-3	TGCGCCAGCAGCCAAGTTGCAGAGCTCACAGATACGCAGTATTTT	CASSQVAELTDTQYF
TRBV5-6	TRBD2	-	TRBJ2-7	TGTGCCAGCAGCTTGTGGGCTAGCGGGTACCACGAGCAGTACTTC	CASSLWASGYHEQYF
TRBV7-9	-	few	TRBJ2-1	TGTGCCAGCACCAGGGTGGCTGAGCAGTTCTTC	CASTRVAEQFF
TRBV19	-	-	TRBJ1-2	TGTGCCAGTAGTATATACGGTTCTAACTATGGCTACACCTTC	CASSIYGSNYGYTF
TRBV18	TRBD1	-	TRBJ1-5	TGTGCCAGCTCACCGACAGGGTGGAATCAGCCCCAGCATTTT	CASSPTGWNQPQHF
TRBV9	-	once	TRBJ1-2	TGTGCCAGCAGCGTAACGGCGGGGGAGAAGGATGGCTACACCTTC	CASSVTAGEKDGYTF
TRBV30	-	few	TRBJ2-5	TGTGCCTGGAGTGTTAGACTTCAAGAGACCCAGTACTTC	CAWSVRLQETQYF
TRBV6-5	-	few	TRBJ2-2	TGTGCCAGCAGTGGTCATACAGGGACCGGGGAGCTGTTTTTT	CASSGHTGTGELFF
TRBV18	-	few	TRBJ2-1	TGTGCCAGCTCACCACCGGCTCACCAGGGGAATGAGCAGTTCTTC	CASSPPAHQGNEQFF
TRBV25-1	-	once	TRBJ2-5	TGTGCCAGCACCGGCAGGGGAAGGGAGACCCAGTACTTC	CASTGRGRETQYF
TRBV30	-	-	TRBJ1-1	TGTGCCTGGACACGCTGGGGACACAAGAACACTGAAGCTTTCTTT	CAWTRWGHKNTEAFF
TRBV4-1	-	few	TRBJ1-4	TGCGCCAGCAGCCAGCAGGGGTCAACTAATGAAAAACTGTTTTTT	CASSQQGSTNEKLFF
TRBV11-2	TRBD2	-	TRBJ2-7	TGTGCCAGCAGCTTTTACTCTAGCGGCTCCTACGAGCAGTACTTC	CASSFYSSGSYEQYF
TRBV29-1	TRBD1	-	TRBJ1-1	TGCAGCGTGGGGGACCCGACAGGGTTAACTGAAGCTTTCTTT	CSVGDPTGLTEAFF
TRBV18	TRBD1	-	TRBJ2-1	TGTGCCAGCTCACTCACAGGGGACAATGAGCAGTTCTTC	CASSLTGDNEQFF
TRBV6-5	TRBD1	-	TRBJ2-3	TGTGCCAGCAGAACGGGGGGACAGGGGAGAGATACGCAGTATTTT	CASRTGGQGRDTQYF
TRBV10-3	-	few	TRBJ2-1	TGTGCCATCAGGTCAGGGCTGGGAGATGAGCAGTTCTTC	CAIRSGLGDEQFF
TRBV30	TRBD1	-	TRBJ2-7	TGTGCCTGGCGTGCCTTCTACAGGGGGGCTCCCTACGAGCAGTACTTC	CAWRAFYRGAPYEQYF